This TCR beta chain was identified during a study of human T cells and chemical hapten exposure. MiXCR, applied by TCRdb to the RACE reads, yields one record per CDR3 protein. Of about 84,000 distinct CDR3 sequences in the sample, more than 10% were seen once. Regarding time point: patch test 3, about 24 weeks after DPC sensitization. Specified treatment: therapeutic diphenylcyclopropenone sensitization with weekly scalp DPC. CDR1 is KGHDR and CDR2 is SFDVKD in the germline V gene. CDR3 size: 15 residues. With 9 bases clipped from V and 7 bases from J, the junction kept 14 bases outside the gene matches.

The sequence was collected from a woman aged 45 to 65 with alopecia areata. Some clones in this sample may be carry-over from other donors' samples. The V call is TRBV24-1, the J call TRBJ2-1; 7 nucleotides align to TRBD1. The sample was whole blood, taken in connection with sensitization to the hapten diphenylcyclopropenone (DPC). The CDR3 DNA reads as TGTGCCACCCATTGGTGGACAGGAGAAGGGAATGAGCAGTTCTTC. Amino acid sequence: CATHWWTGEGNEQFF.